This T cell receptor (beta chain) emerged from a study of T cells in Graves' hyperthyroidism and ophthalmopathy. Points from the study as a whole: Also found in blood were most expanded thyroid clonotypes above 0.001. The model identified upcoming ophthalmopathy a median about six months ahead of onset.

Diagnoses used clinical symptoms, serum thyroxine and TRAb, thyroid ultrasound and orbital computed tomography. Fresh 10 ml peripheral blood yielded PBMCs. This clonotype has at least ten counts. Its antigen is not known. What was amplified from RNA transcripts were TCR beta CDR3 regions. Primed by the HTBI set, a first-round RT-PCR was run on the TCR CDR3. One entry per CDR3 protein results from TCRdb running MiXCR on the multiplex PCR reads. The sample gives 500,000 to 800,000 distinct CDR3 sequences, around 15% of which show up once; under 15% is in the top ten. The specimen was blood. The TCR sequence derives from a woman between 50 and 59 years old with Graves' ophthalmopathy.

The CDR3 nucleotides are TGTGCCAGCAGCTTAACGGGCGGGGTCGACAATGAGCAGTTCTTC. This encodes CASSLTGGVDNEQFF. The rearrangement links TRBV7-3 to TRBJ2-1; D possibly corresponds to TRBD2 (6 bases). Trimming removed 0 bases at V and 5 bases at J, with 11 bases between. Germline V gene sequence: CDR1 SGHTA, CDR2 FQGTGA. CDR3 length: 15 amino acids.